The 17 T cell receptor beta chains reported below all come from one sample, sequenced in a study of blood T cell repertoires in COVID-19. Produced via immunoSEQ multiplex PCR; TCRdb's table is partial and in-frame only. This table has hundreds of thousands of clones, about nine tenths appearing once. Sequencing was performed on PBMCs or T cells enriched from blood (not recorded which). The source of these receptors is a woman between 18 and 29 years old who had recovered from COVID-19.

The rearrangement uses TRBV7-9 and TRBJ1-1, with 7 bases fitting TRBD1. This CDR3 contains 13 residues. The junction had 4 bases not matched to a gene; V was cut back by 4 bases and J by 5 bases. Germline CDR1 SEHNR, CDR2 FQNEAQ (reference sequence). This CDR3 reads CASSSRQGTEAFF. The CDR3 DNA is TGTGCCAGCAGCTCACGACAGGGTACTGAAGCTTTCTTT. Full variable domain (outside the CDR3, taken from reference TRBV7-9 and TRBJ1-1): DTGVSQNPRHKITKRGQNVTFRCDPISEHNRLYWYRQTLGQGPEFLTYFQNEAQLEKSRLLSDRFSAERPKGSFSTLEIQRTEQGDSAMYLCASSSRQGTEAFFGQGTRLTVV.

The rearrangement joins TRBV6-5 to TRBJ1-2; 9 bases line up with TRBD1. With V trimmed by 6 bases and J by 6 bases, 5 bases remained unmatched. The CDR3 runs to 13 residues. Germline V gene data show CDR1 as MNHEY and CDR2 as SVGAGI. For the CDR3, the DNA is TGTGCCAGCAGAAGGAGGACAGGGGATGGCTACACCTTC. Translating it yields CASRRRTGDGYTF.

The CDR3 spells CASTFTQNTEAFF. CDR3 nucleotide sequence: TGTGCCAGCACCTTTACTCAGAACACTGAAGCTTTCTTT. V gene TRBV7-2 combines with J gene TRBJ1-1, with D uncertain. This CDR3 is built from 13 residues. V was trimmed by 7 bases and J by 1 base, leaving 10 bases between them. Germline values: CDR1 SGHTA, CDR2 FQGNSA.

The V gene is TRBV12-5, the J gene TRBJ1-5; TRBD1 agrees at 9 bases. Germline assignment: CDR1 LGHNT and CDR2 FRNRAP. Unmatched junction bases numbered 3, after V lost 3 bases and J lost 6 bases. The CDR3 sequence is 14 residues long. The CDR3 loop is CASGFTGGGQPQHF. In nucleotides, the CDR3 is TGTGCTAGTGGTTTTACAGGGGGCGGTCAGCCCCAGCATTTT.

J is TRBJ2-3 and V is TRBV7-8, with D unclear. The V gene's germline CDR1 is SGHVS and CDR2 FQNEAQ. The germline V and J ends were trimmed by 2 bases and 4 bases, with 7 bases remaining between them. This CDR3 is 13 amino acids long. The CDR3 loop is CASSLTRADTQYF. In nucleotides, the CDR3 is TGTGCCAGCAGCTTAACTCGGGCAGATACGCAGTATTTT.

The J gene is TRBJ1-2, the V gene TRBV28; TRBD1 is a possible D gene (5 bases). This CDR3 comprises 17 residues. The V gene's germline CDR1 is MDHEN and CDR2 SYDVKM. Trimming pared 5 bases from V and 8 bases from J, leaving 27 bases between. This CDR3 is CASSLHAPGGVNGGYTF. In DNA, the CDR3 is TGTGCCAGCAGTCTCCACGCTCCGGGGGGAGTAAACGGCGGCTACACCTTC.

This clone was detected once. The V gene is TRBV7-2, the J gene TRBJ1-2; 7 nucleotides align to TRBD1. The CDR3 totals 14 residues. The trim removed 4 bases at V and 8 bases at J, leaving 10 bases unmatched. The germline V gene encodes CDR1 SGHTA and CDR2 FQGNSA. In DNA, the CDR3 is TGTGCCAGCAGCTCAAGAAACAGGGGAGTCGGCTACACCTTC. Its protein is CASSSRNRGVGYTF.

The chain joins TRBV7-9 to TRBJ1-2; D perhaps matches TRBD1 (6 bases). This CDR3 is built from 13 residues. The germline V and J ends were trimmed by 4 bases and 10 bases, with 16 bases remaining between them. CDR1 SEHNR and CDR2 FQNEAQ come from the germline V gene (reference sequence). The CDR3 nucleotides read TGTGCCAGCAGCTCTGACAGGACAATGAACTACACCTTC. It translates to CASSSDRTMNYTF.

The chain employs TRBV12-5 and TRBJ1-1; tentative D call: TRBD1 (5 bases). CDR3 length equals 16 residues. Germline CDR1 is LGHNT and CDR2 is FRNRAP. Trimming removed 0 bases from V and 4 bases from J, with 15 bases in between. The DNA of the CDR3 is TGTGCTAGTGGTTTGGTACTCGTAGGGGCGCCCACTGAAGCTTTCTTT. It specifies CASGLVLVGAPTEAFF.

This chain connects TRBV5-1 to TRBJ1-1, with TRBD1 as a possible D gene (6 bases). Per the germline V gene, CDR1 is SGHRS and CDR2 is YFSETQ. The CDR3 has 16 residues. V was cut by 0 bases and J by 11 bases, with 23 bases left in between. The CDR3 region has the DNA TGCGCCAGCAGCTTGGACCTTTCCCGGGACATCCGCGGGGCTTTCTTT. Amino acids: CASSLDLSRDIRGAFF. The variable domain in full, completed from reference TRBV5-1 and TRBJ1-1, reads KAGVTQTPRYLIKTRGQQVTLSCSPISGHRSVSWYQQTPGQGLQFLFEYFSETQRNKGNFPGRFSGRQFSNSRSEMNVSTLELGDSALYLCASSLDLSRDIRGAFFGQGTRLTVV.

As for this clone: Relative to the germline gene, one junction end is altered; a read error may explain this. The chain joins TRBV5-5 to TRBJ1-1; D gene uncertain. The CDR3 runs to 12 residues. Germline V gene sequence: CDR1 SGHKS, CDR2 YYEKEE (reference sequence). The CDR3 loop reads CASNLGGSEAFF. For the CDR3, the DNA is TGTGCCAGCAACTTGGGAGGGTCTGAAGCTTTCTTT.

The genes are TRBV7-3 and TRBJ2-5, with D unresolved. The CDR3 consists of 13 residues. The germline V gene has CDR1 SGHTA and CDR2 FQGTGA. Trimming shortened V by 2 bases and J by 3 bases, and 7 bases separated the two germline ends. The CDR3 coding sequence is TGTGCCAGCAGCTTAGCTAAAGAAGAGACCCAGTACTTC. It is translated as CASSLAKEETQYF.

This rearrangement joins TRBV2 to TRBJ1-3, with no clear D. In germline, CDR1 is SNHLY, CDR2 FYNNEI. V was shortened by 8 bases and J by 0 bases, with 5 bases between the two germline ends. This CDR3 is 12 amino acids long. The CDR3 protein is CASAPSGNTIYF. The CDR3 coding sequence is TGTGCCAGCGCGCCCTCTGGAAACACCATATATTTT.

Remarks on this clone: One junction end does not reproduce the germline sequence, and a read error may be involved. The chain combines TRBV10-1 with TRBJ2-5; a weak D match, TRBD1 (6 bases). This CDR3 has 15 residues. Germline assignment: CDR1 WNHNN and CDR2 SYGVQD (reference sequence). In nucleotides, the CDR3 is TGCGCCAGCAGTGGAACTAGGGGGTCCACAGAGGCCCAGTACTTC. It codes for CASSGTRGSTEAQYF.

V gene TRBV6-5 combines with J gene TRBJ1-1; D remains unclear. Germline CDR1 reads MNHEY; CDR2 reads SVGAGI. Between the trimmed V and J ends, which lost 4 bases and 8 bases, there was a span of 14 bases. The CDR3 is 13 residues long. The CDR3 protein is CASSSGEGYEAFF. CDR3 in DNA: TGTGCCAGCAGTTCCGGGGAGGGCTACGAAGCTTTCTTT.

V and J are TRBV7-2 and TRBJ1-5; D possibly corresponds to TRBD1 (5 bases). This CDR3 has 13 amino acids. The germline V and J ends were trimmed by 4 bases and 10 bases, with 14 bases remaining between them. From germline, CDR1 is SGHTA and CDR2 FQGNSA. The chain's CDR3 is CASSSLQGRPQHF. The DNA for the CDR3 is TGTGCCAGCAGCTCTCTGCAGGGTCGACCCCAGCATTTT.

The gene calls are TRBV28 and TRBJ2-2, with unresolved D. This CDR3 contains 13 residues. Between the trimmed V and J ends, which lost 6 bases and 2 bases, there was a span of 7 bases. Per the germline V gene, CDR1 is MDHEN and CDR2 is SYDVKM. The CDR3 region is CASRKSNTGELFF. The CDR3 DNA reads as TGTGCCAGCAGAAAGAGCAACACCGGGGAGCTGTTTTTT.